This is a list of T cell receptor beta chains from one sample in a study of cytomegalovirus exposure and HLA in healthy donors. Using immunoSEQ multiplex PCR, the repertoire was profiled, and TCRdb retains in-frame clones only, with some absent. The sample has 150,000 to 200,000 clones, approximately 84% seen once. Sequenced sample: PBMCs. The receptors originated from a young man in good health and CMV-seropositive. CDR3s include the opening cysteine and the closing phenylalanine or tryptophan. D genes are given only for firm matches. The listing skips clone size in some rows; elsewhere it reads once, few, many or a size class.

>TRBJ1-3|-|TRBV15|-
CATSRVGAGNTIYF
TGTGCCACCAGCAGAGTCGGGGCTGGAAACACCATATATTTT
>TRBJ2-3|TRBD1|TRBV29-1|-
CSVGVGQGVTVTDTQYF
TGCAGCGTTGGCGTAGGACAGGGGGTCACCGTCACAGATACGCAGTATTTT
>TRBJ2-2|-|TRBV4-1|-
CASSQEEPLGNTGELFF
TGCGCCAGCAGCCAAGAGGAGCCTCTCGGGAACACCGGGGAGCTGTTTTTT
>TRBJ1-1|-|TRBV28|-
CASSLGHATEAFF
TGTGCCAGCAGTCTAGGACATGCCACTGAAGCTTTCTTT
>TRBJ2-1|-|TRBV4-1|-
CASSRDDGTGVGAGGYNEQFF
TGCGCCAGCAGCCGGGACGATGGGACAGGGGTGGGAGCGGGAGGGTACAATGAGCAGTTCTTC
>TRBJ1-1|-|TRBV4-3|once
CASSPQTGSVNTEAFF
TGCGCCAGCAGTCCTCAGACTGGTTCAGTGAACACTGAAGCTTTCTTT
>TRBJ2-6|TRBD1|TRBV28|-
CASSSRTGGFGANVLTF
TGTGCCAGCAGTTCACGGACAGGGGGCTTTGGGGCCAACGTCCTGACTTTC
>TRBJ1-1|-|TRBV5-6|-
CASRIRPRGVDFF
TGTGCCAGCAGGATACGTCCGCGGGGGGTGGATTTCTTT
>TRBJ2-5|-|TRBV21-1|-
CASSKRLETQYF
TGTGCCAGCAGCAAACGTCTAGAGACCCAGTACTTC
>TRBJ2-2|TRBD1|TRBV5-1|-
CASSRGTGQTGELFF
TGCGCCAGCAGCCGCGGGACAGGGCAGACCGGGGAGCTGTTTTTT
>TRBJ1-2|TRBD1|TRBV15|-
CATSRDTTGEYYGYTF
TGTGCCACCAGCAGAGATACGACAGGGGAGTACTATGGCTACACCTTC
>TRBJ2-3|-|TRBV18|-
CASTNEAGSTDTQYF
TGTGCCAGCACAAACGAGGCGGGGTCCACAGATACGCAGTATTTT
>TRBJ2-7|-|TRBV5-1|-
CASSLAQAPYEQYF
TGCGCCAGCAGCTTGGCCCAAGCCCCCTACGAGCAGTACTTC
>TRBJ2-1|TRBD2|TRBV28|-
CASSLYREGYNEQFF
TGTGCCAGCAGTTTATACCGGGAGGGGTACAATGAGCAGTTCTTC
>TRBJ1-2|-|TRBV2|-
CASSVPSGTLANYGYTF
TGTGCCAGCAGTGTACCCAGCGGTACCTTAGCTAACTATGGCTACACCTTC
>TRBJ1-5|-|TRBV2|-
CASSGLGQFNQPQHF
TGTGCCAGCAGCGGCCTGGGACAATTCAATCAGCCCCAGCATTTT
>TRBJ1-2|TRBD1|TRBV5-4|-
CASSVPGQENYGYTF
TGTGCCAGCAGCGTGCCCGGACAGGAAAACTATGGCTACACCTTC
>TRBJ2-7|-|TRBV28|-
CASSPTDYEQYF
TGTGCCAGCAGCCCCACAGACTACGAGCAGTACTTC
>TRBJ2-5|-|TRBV7-8|-
CASSLEEGQETQYF
TGTGCCAGCAGCTTAGAGGAGGGGCAGGAGACCCAGTACTTC
>TRBJ2-3|-|TRBV5-1|-
CASSLVVTGEVGTIPQYF
TGCGCCAGCAGCTTGGTTGTGACAGGAGAAGTTGGGACTATCCCGCAGTATTTT
>TRBJ2-6|-|TRBV7-6|once
CASSESTGAGANVLTF
TGTGCCAGCAGCGAAAGTACCGGGGCTGGGGCCAACGTCCTGACTTTC
>TRBJ2-7|-|TRBV27|-
CASRQPPYEQYF
TGTGCCAGCAGACAGCCCCCCTACGAGCAGTACTTC
>TRBJ2-1|-|TRBV18|-
CASSPLSDNEQFF
TGTGCCAGCTCACCATTGTCCGACAATGAGCAGTTCTTC
>TRBJ2-7|-|TRBV11-2|-
CASSQTTYEQYF
TGTGCCAGCAGTCAGACTACCTACGAGCAGTACTTC
>TRBJ2-1|-|TRBV9|-
CASSVRGQTFNEQFF
TGTGCCAGCAGCGTAAGAGGGCAGACGTTCAATGAGCAGTTCTTC
>TRBJ1-4|TRBD1|TRBV4-1|few
CASSPRQGAPNEKLFF
TGCGCCAGCAGCCCGCGACAGGGGGCGCCCAATGAAAAACTGTTTTTT
>TRBJ2-1|TRBD1|TRBV6-6|-
CASRHRDRGLEQFF
TGTGCCAGCAGGCACCGGGACAGGGGGCTGGAGCAGTTCTTC
>TRBJ2-1|-|TRBV25-1|few
CASSPQNEQFF
TGTGCCAGCAGTCCCCAAAATGAGCAGTTCTTC
>TRBJ2-2|-|TRBV5-1|-
CASSLDGSRLTGELFF
TGCGCCAGCAGCTTGGACGGGAGCAGGCTTACCGGGGAGCTGTTTTTT
>TRBJ2-2|TRBD1|TRBV18|-
CASSPPGQTFTGELFF
TGTGCCAGCTCACCACCGGGACAGACTTTCACCGGGGAGCTGTTTTTT
>TRBJ1-2|-|TRBV28|-
CASGPGYGYTF
TGTGCCAGCGGCCCGGGTTACGGCTACACCTTC
>TRBJ2-7|-|TRBV11-2|-
CASSPPSPEQYF
TGTGCCAGCAGCCCCCCTTCCCCCGAGCAGTACTTC
>TRBJ1-5|-|TRBV30|once
CAWDRRGSNQPQHF
TGTGCCTGGGACCGTCGGGGTAGCAATCAGCCCCAGCATTTT
>TRBJ2-7|-|TRBV18|-
CASSPDSHPYEQYF
TGTGCCAGCTCACCGGACTCCCACCCCTACGAGCAGTACTTC
>TRBJ2-3|TRBD2|TRBV7-9|-
CASTISTLAGGKADTQYF
TGTGCCAGCACCATCTCGACACTGGCGGGGGGAAAGGCAGATACGCAGTATTTT
>TRBJ2-1|-|TRBV9|-
CASSVGDSSYNEQFF
TGTGCCAGCAGCGTAGGCGATAGCTCCTACAATGAGCAGTTCTTC
>TRBJ2-7|-|TRBV28|-
CASSLDGGIIPYEQYF
TGTGCCAGCAGTTTAGATGGCGGGATCATCCCCTACGAGCAGTACTTC
>TRBJ2-7|TRBD2|TRBV5-1|-
CASSLFLAGSLVHEQYF
TGCGCCAGCAGCTTGTTTCTAGCGGGAAGCCTTGTTCACGAGCAGTACTTC
>TRBJ2-7|-|TRBV4-1|-
CASSQTGSRVQYF
TGCGCCAGCAGCCAGACGGGGTCCCGGGTGCAGTACTTC
>TRBJ2-7|-|TRBV28|-
CASGLGSYEQYF
TGTGCCAGCGGACTGGGGTCTTACGAGCAGTACTTC
>TRBJ1-5|TRBD1|TRBV18|-
CASSPLGTGSNQPQHF
TGTGCCAGCTCACCTCTGGGGACAGGGAGCAATCAGCCCCAGCATTTT
>TRBJ1-5|-|TRBV19|few
CASSPPEGMGNQPQHF
TGTGCCAGTAGCCCCCCAGAGGGAATGGGTAATCAGCCCCAGCATTTT
>TRBJ2-7|-|TRBV28|-
CASQLGPYEQYF
TGTGCCAGCCAACTGGGGCCCTACGAGCAGTACTTC
>TRBJ2-7|-|TRBV5-1|-
CASSRGGLPAYEQYF
TGCGCCAGCAGCCGAGGGGGACTACCAGCCTACGAGCAGTACTTC
>TRBJ2-7|TRBD2|TRBV5-6|-
CASSWTGGEQYF
TGTGCCAGCAGCTGGACGGGAGGCGAGCAGTACTTC
>TRBJ2-1|TRBD2|TRBV7-2|once
CASTTGLAEFF
TGTGCCAGCACCACGGGACTAGCGGAGTTCTTC
>TRBJ1-2|TRBD1|TRBV2|-
CASTLGQVNYGYTF
TGTGCCAGCACCTTGGGACAGGTGAACTATGGCTACACCTTC
>TRBJ1-5|TRBD1|TRBV4-2|-
CASSQPDRDHQPQHF
TGTGCCAGCAGCCAGCCCGACAGGGACCACCAGCCCCAGCATTTT
>TRBJ1-5|TRBD1|TRBV6-5|-
CASSYSQGANQPQHF
TGTGCCAGCAGTTACTCTCAGGGGGCAAACCAGCCCCAGCATTTT